This is a list of T cell receptor beta chains from one sample in a study of CD8 T cells in Susac syndrome. TCRdb redid the calling of the immunoSEQ multiplex PCR reads with MiXCR, one entry per CDR3 protein. The repertoire includes about 400,000 distinct CDR3 sequences, roughly 85% of them detected once, and about 0.12% sits in the top ten. Specimen: CD8+ T cells from PBMCs. These receptors originate from a human donor with multiple sclerosis. CDR3s include the opening cysteine and the closing phenylalanine or tryptophan. A D gene is named only where the DNA matches it firmly.

>TRBV5-1|TRBJ1-1|NA
CASSLIETENTEAFF
>TRBV15|TRBJ2-3|NA
CATSSSGASTDTQYF
>TRBV28|TRBJ2-1|NA
CASSEGLFYNEQFF
>TRBV11-3|TRBJ2-5|NA
CASSPGKGWQETQYF
>TRBV12-3/TRBV12-4|TRBJ1-1|NA
CASSLKREKEGETEAFF
>TRBV6-5|TRBJ2-2|NA
CASSYGGTNTGELFF
>TRBV4-1|TRBJ1-2|TRBD1
CASSQAAGQSIVDYGYTF
>TRBV6-4|TRBJ2-1|TRBD2
CASSEASGTPYNEQFF
>TRBV2|TRBJ2-7|NA
CASADDRDNSYEQYF
>TRBV29-1|TRBJ2-7|TRBD1
CSVEGGTGVDEQYF
>TRBV7-9|TRBJ1-1|NA
CASSLDSSITEAFF
>TRBV12-5|TRBJ2-3|TRBD2
CASGLAGGLDTQYF
>TRBV2|TRBJ1-1|NA
CASSEALSPEAFF
>TRBV27|TRBJ2-6|NA
CASSLSTGANVLTF
>TRBV7-6|TRBJ2-6|TRBD1
CASSPTGVGANVLTF
>TRBV19|TRBJ2-4|NA
CASSIGPEGLNIQYF